The 30 T cell receptor beta chains presented below share a single source sample, sequenced in a study of CD8+ T cells in alopecia areata. cDNA reverse transcribed from extracted RNA served as the sequencing template. Only in-frame clones appear in the TCRdb table, and some are missing; sequencing was by immunoSEQ multiplex PCR. The profile shows around 190,000 clones, roughly three fifths of them singletons. Source material: CD8+ T cells sorted from blood. Receptors were obtained from a human donor in good health.

The chain carries TRBV5-6 and TRBJ2-3; no clear D gene. CDR1 SGHDT and CDR2 YYEEEE come from the germline V gene. V lost 5 bases, J lost 0 bases, and 4 bases lay in between. The CDR3 totals 12 residues. CDR3 residues: CASSGSTDTQYF. CDR3 in DNA: TGTGCCAGCAGTGGCAGCACAGATACGCAGTATTTT.

This clone turned up a few times. This chain connects TRBV2 to TRBJ2-5; tentatively, D is TRBD1 (5 bases). The CDR3 length is 13 residues. Germline loops: CDR1 SNHLY, CDR2 FYNNEI. Trimming removed 3 bases at V and 4 bases at J, with 9 bases between. For the CDR3, the DNA is TGTGCCAGCAGTGATCAGGGCCGAGAGACCCAGTACTTC. Translated, it gives CASSDQGRETQYF.

The rearrangement uses TRBV2 and TRBJ1-2, with 9 bases that match TRBD1. The CDR3 has 17 residues. Germline assignment: CDR1 SNHLY and CDR2 FYNNEI. Trimming cost V 7 bases and J 1 base; bases outside gene matches: 13. CDR3 sequence (DNA): TGTGCCAGCAACCCATCGACAGGGGGGACCCTTAACTATGGCTACACCTTC. Amino acids: CASNPSTGGTLNYGYTF.

V usage is TRBV6-1 and J usage is TRBJ2-5; weak D call: TRBD2 (6 bases). V was pared by 7 bases and J by 4 bases, with 16 bases between. Germline V gives CDR1 MNHNS, CDR2 SASEGT. The CDR3 has 14 amino acids. Here the CDR3 reads CASNTAGGGETQYF. Here the CDR3 DNA reads TGTGCCAGCAATACCGCCGGGGGTGGAGAGACCCAGTACTTC.

The chain joins TRBV9 to TRBJ2-7, with 8 bases matching TRBD2. Germline trimming cut 3 bases from V and 2 bases from J; bases unmatched to any gene: 13. Germline-derived CDR1 and CDR2 are SGDLS and YYNGEE. The CDR3 contains 17 residues. CDR3 bases: TGTGCCAGCAGCGCCCGTTGGGAGAGCGGGGGAGCCTACGAGCAGTACTTC. It specifies CASSARWESGGAYEQYF.

The gene calls are TRBV29-1 and TRBJ2-7; no definite D call. Germline values: CDR1 SQVTM, CDR2 ANQGSEA. CDR3 size: 13 residues. V was clipped by 0 bases and J by 4 bases, with 10 bases between them. The CDR3 DNA reads TGCAGCGTTGAAGAAGGGAATCCGTACGAGCAGTACTTC. This codes for CSVEEGNPYEQYF.

The J gene is TRBJ1-1, the V gene TRBV2, with unresolved D. The CDR3 contains 13 residues. V was cut by 8 bases and J by 5 bases, with 15 bases left in between. The V gene's germline CDR1 is SNHLY and CDR2 FYNNEI. The CDR3 nucleotides read TGTGCCAGCGGTGGCGGTCCGGGTACTGAAGCTTTCTTT. Amino acid sequence: CASGGGPGTEAFF.

The V call is TRBV10-2, the J call TRBJ1-2; D not resolved. V gave up 5 bases and J gave up 0 bases, with 13 bases separating them. The CDR3 is 15 amino acids. Germline V gene data show CDR1 as WSHSY and CDR2 as SAAADI. The CDR3 sequence is CASSPGLSPNYGYTF. Here the CDR3 DNA reads TGCGCCAGCAGTCCCGGACTTTCTCCTAACTATGGCTACACCTTC.

The J gene is TRBJ2-3, the V gene TRBV4-1; tentative D call: TRBD2 (5 bases). Germline assignment: CDR1 MGHRA and CDR2 YSYEKL. The CDR3 runs 16 residues. V was trimmed by 0 bases and J by 1 base, leaving 11 bases between them. CDR3 bases: TGCGCCAGCAGCCAAGAAGGCCGGGGTCGCACAGATACGCAGTATTTT. This sequence encodes CASSQEGRGRTDTQYF.

The chain joins TRBV4-1 to TRBJ2-3, with a possible D match to TRBD2 (5 bases). Trimming stripped 3 bases from V and 4 bases from J, with 8 bases between. The germline gives CDR1 MGHRA, CDR2 YSYEKL. CDR3 length equals 13 residues. This CDR3 is CASSHGGADTQYF. The CDR3 DNA follows: TGCGCCAGCAGCCATGGAGGCGCAGATACGCAGTATTTT.

J is TRBJ2-1 and V is TRBV4-1; D might be TRBD2 (5 bases). V lost 0 bases and J 7 bases, leaving 10 bases between the germline ends. The CDR3 is 14 residues long. Germline V CDR1 and CDR2: MGHRA, YSYEKL. CDR3 in DNA: TGCGCCAGCAGCCAAGAACCGGGGATAAATGAGCAGTTCTTC. Amino acids: CASSQEPGINEQFF.

The chain carries TRBV9 and TRBJ1-2, with a tentative D call TRBD1 (5 bases). This CDR3 region has 14 residues. The germline CDR1 and CDR2 sequences are SGDLS and YYNGEE. Trimming cost V 0 bases and J 6 bases, with 12 bases left between them. The CDR3 here is CASSVADGADGYTF. DNA of the CDR3: TGTGCCAGCAGCGTAGCTGACGGGGCCGATGGCTACACCTTC. The full variable domain, its missing parts supplied by reference TRBV9 and TRBJ1-2, is DSGVTQTPKHLITATGQRVTLRCSPRSGDLSVYWYQQSLDQGLQFLIQYYNGEERAKGNILERFSAQQFPDLHSELNLSSLELGDSALYFCASSVADGADGYTFGSGTRLTVV.

This clone was recorded a few times. V and J are TRBV29-1 and TRBJ1-1; 8 nucleotides agree with TRBD1. CDR3 length equals 13 residues. Losses at the gene ends were 5 bases for V and 4 bases for J; bases not matched to a gene: 6. Germline values: CDR1 SQVTM, CDR2 ANQGSEA. CDR3 coding DNA: TGCAGCGTTATCAGGGGGCGAGGCACTGAAGCTTTCTTT. Translated, it gives CSVIRGRGTEAFF. Variable domain in full (rest from reference TRBV29-1 and TRBJ1-1): SAVISQKPSRDICQRGTSLTIQCQVDSQVTMMFWYRQQPGQSLTLIATANQGSEATYESGFVIDKFPISRPNLTFSTLTVSNMSPEDSSIYLCSVIRGRGTEAFFGQGTRLTVV.

This clone was counted once. The chain carries TRBV27 and TRBJ2-7; D unresolved. Trimming removed 8 bases at V and 7 bases at J, with 12 bases between. CDR1 is MNHEY, CDR2 SMNVEV, per germline (reference sequence). This CDR3 contains 11 residues. The CDR3 spells CASGDPWEQYF. CDR3 nucleotides: TGTGCCAGCGGAGATCCCTGGGAGCAGTACTTC.

There are a few counts of this clone. V gene TRBV6-1 combines with J gene TRBJ1-2; D uncertain. The V gene's germline CDR1 is MNHNS and CDR2 SASEGT. The length of the CDR3 is 13 residues. V was clipped by 9 bases and J by 3 bases, with 14 bases between them. The CDR3 bases are TGTGCCAGTTGGACCGATCTGCACTATGGCTACACCTTC. This codes for CASWTDLHYGYTF.

V gene TRBV27 combines with J gene TRBJ1-2; D gene uncertain. Trimming removed 3 bases at V and 6 bases at J, with 11 bases between. The germline CDR1 and CDR2 sequences are MNHEY and SMNVEV (reference sequence). The CDR3 covers 13 residues. The CDR3 region has the DNA TGTGCCAGCAGTTTGAACAGCGGTAATGGCTACACCTTC. The encoded protein is CASSLNSGNGYTF.

CDR3 protein: CASNNSGWVQYF. CDR3 coding DNA: TGTGCCAGCAATAATAGCGGGTGGGTGCAGTACTTC. The chain uses TRBV28 and TRBJ2-7; 7 nucleotides match TRBD2. Germline V gene sequence: CDR1 MDHEN, CDR2 SYDVKM. The CDR3 is made up of 12 amino acids. Trimming took 7 bases from V and 9 from J; bases not matched to a gene: 9.

This clone was seen a few times. This chain links TRBV19 with TRBJ2-2, with D maybe TRBD2 (5 bases). V lost 3 bases to trimming and J lost 5 bases, with 10 bases between them. The CDR3 contains 14 residues. The germline V gene encodes CDR1 LNHDA and CDR2 SQIVND (reference sequence). CDR3: CASSISSGTGELFF. CDR3 nucleotides: TGTGCCAGTAGTATTAGCTCGGGGACCGGGGAGCTGTTTTTT.

V gene TRBV2 combines with J gene TRBJ1-5; D ambiguous. CDR3 length: 17 amino acids. Trimming took off 6 bases at V and 4 bases at J, with 22 bases between the two ends. Germline V gene lookup returns CDR1 SNHLY and CDR2 FYNNEI. For the CDR3, the DNA is TGTGCCAGCAGAGGTAGAACAGATGCACGGGAGAATCAGCCCCAGCATTTT. Translation: CASRGRTDARENQPQHF.

This clone was found a few times. The chain employs TRBV27 and TRBJ2-7; possible D gene TRBD1, 6 bases. V shed 4 bases and J shed 6 bases, with 16 bases lying between them. CDR3 length: 14 residues. The germline gives CDR1 MNHEY, CDR2 SMNVEV (reference sequence). This chain's CDR3 is CASSSPEQGTEQYF. CDR3 DNA: TGTGCCAGCAGTTCCCCCGAACAGGGAACCGAGCAGTACTTC.

V and J are TRBV30 and TRBJ2-7; D is unclear. There are 14 residues in the CDR3. Per the germline V gene, CDR1 is GTSNPN and CDR2 is SVGIG (reference sequence). Deletions cut 1 base from V and 3 bases from J, with 13 bases between. The CDR3 reads CAWSEEEGNYEQYF. DNA of the CDR3: TGTGCCTGGAGTGAAGAAGAAGGAAACTACGAGCAGTACTTC.

This rearrangement joins TRBV4-1 to TRBJ1-6; D gene ambiguous. V was cut by 4 bases and J by 14 bases, with 27 bases left in between. This CDR3 region has 17 residues. Germline-derived CDR1 and CDR2 are MGHRA and YSYEKL. The CDR3 nucleotides read TGCGCCAGCAGCCGGAACGGGAGTCCCGGGGATCCATTCACCCTCCACTTT. Protein product: CASSRNGSPGDPFTLHF.

V is TRBV29-1 and J is TRBJ2-2; tentatively, D is TRBD1 (5 bases). Germline V gives CDR1 SQVTM, CDR2 ANQGSEA. V was trimmed by 7 bases and J by 6 bases, leaving 9 bases between them. The CDR3 totals 11 residues. CDR3 protein: CSARASGELFF. CDR3 sequence (DNA): TGCAGCGCCAGGGCTTCCGGGGAGCTGTTTTTT.

Turning to this clone: Distinct nucleotide sequences in the sample also encode this CDR3. This rearrangement joins TRBV29-1 to TRBJ2-2, with 7 bases that match TRBD1. The CDR3 loop spans 12 amino acids. V lost 7 bases to trimming and J lost 3 bases; unmatched junction nucleotides: 2. Germline V CDR1 and CDR2: SQVTM, ANQGSEA. CDR3 amino acids: CSGTGDTGELFF. The CDR3 nucleotides are TGCAGCGGGACAGGAGACACCGGGGAGCTGTTTTTT.

In the case of this clone: Other DNA sequences in the same sample also yield this CDR3. The CDR3 region is CASSPGNTEAFF. CDR3 coding DNA: TGCGCCAGCAGCCCTGGGAACACTGAAGCTTTCTTT. This rearrangement joins TRBV5-1 to TRBJ1-1; no clear D. The germline V gene has CDR1 SGHRS and CDR2 YFSETQ. V shed 4 bases and J shed 1 base, with 5 bases lying between them. There are 12 residues in the CDR3.

This clone was recorded a few times. V usage is TRBV10-1 and J usage is TRBJ1-1, with D maybe TRBD1 (5 bases). The V gene's germline CDR1 is WNHNN and CDR2 SYGVQD (reference sequence). The CDR3 length is 13 residues. Trimming removed 0 bases from V and 8 bases from J, with 10 bases in between. Here the CDR3 DNA reads TGCGCCAGCAGTGAGTCAGGGGCAGTGGAAGCTTTCTTT. The encoded protein is CASSESGAVEAFF.

The V and J genes are TRBV28 and TRBJ2-1; no clear D. CDR1 and CDR2 from the germline V gene are MDHEN and SYDVKM. The CDR3 totals 11 residues. Between the trimmed V and J ends, which lost 5 bases and 5 bases, there was a span of 4 bases. Here the CDR3 reads CASSLNNEQFF. The CDR3 coding sequence is TGTGCCAGCAGTCTGAACAATGAGCAGTTCTTC.

This clone has only a few counts. The chain combines TRBV7-6 with TRBJ1-1; D is undetermined. Germline V gene sequence: CDR1 SGHVS, CDR2 FNYEAQ. This CDR3 region has 13 residues. Trimming cost V 0 bases and J 1 base, with 3 bases left between them. Written as DNA, the CDR3 is TGTGCCAGCAGCTTAGCAGGGAACACTGAAGCTTTCTTT. Its translation: CASSLAGNTEAFF. Together with reference TRBV7-6 and TRBJ1-1, the CDR3 gives the full variable domain: GAGVSQSPRYKVTKRGQDVALRCDPISGHVSLYWYRQALGQGPEFLTYFNYEAQQDKSGLPNDRFSAERPEGSISTLTIQRTEQRDSAMYRCASSLAGNTEAFFGQGTRLTVV.

The V gene is TRBV11-2, the J gene TRBJ1-2; the D gene is possibly TRBD1 (5 bases). The CDR3 is 15 residues long. V lost 4 bases and J lost 4, with 16 bases in between. From germline, CDR1 is SGHAT and CDR2 FQNNGV. CDR3: CASSSGTADIYGYTF. For the CDR3, the DNA is TGTGCCAGCAGCTCAGGGACGGCCGATATCTATGGCTACACCTTC.

The chain joins TRBV15 to TRBJ1-1; 8 bases match TRBD1. V lost 2 bases and J lost 4; bases outside the gene matches: 6. Germline V gene sequence: CDR1 LNHNV, CDR2 YYDKDF (reference sequence). The CDR3 contains 15 residues. In DNA, the CDR3 is TGTGCCACCAGCAGACCACAGGGGGTTAGCACTGAAGCTTTCTTT. Encoded protein: CATSRPQGVSTEAFF.